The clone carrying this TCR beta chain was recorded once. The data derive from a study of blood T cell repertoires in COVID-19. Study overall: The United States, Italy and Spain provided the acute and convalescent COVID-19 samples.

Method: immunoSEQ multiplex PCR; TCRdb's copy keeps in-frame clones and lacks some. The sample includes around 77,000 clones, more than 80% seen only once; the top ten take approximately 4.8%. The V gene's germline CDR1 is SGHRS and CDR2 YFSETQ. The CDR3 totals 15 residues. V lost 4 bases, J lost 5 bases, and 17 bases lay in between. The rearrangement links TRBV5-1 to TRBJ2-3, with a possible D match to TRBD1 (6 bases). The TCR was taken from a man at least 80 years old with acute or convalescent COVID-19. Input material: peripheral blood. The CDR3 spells CASSLPSGDIDTQYF. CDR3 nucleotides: TGCGCCAGCAGCCTCCCTAGTGGGGACATAGATACGCAGTATTTT.